The rows below give T cell receptor beta chains drawn from one sample of a study of shared clonotypes between healthy human individuals. Here immunoSEQ multiplex PCR was the method, and the copy in TCRdb shows in-frame clones only, minus some. The table shows about 1.1 million clones, with roughly 74% occurring only once. The sequenced material came from memory CD4+ T cells from PBMCs. The receptors derive from a man younger than 35 in good health. Some clones in this sample may be carry-over from other donors' samples. CDR3s include the opening cysteine and the closing phenylalanine or tryptophan. Fields, in order: CDR3 protein, CDR3 DNA, D gene, J gene, V gene, clone size. A D gene is named only where the DNA matches it firmly. Clone size appears in some rows only: once, few, many, or a class for an expanded clone.

CDR3aa: CASSGSGYTEAFF
CDR3nt: TGTGCCAGCAGTGGATCAGGGTACACTGAAGCTTTCTTT
d_gene: .
j_gene: TRBJ1-1
v_gene: TRBV25-1
abundance: .

CDR3aa: CASSSQLTLYNEQFF
CDR3nt: TGTGCCAGCAGTTCCCAGCTAACTCTCTACAATGAGCAGTTCTTC
d_gene: .
j_gene: TRBJ2-1
v_gene: TRBV28
abundance: many

CDR3aa: CASGAAQETQYF
CDR3nt: TGTGCCAGCGGGGCGGCTCAAGAGACCCAGTACTTC
d_gene: .
j_gene: TRBJ2-5
v_gene: TRBV2
abundance: .

CDR3aa: CASSSGTFSYEQYF
CDR3nt: TGCGCCAGCAGTTCAGGGACATTTTCCTACGAGCAGTACTTC
d_gene: .
j_gene: TRBJ2-7
v_gene: TRBV5-1
abundance: .

CDR3aa: CASSQVGYGYTF
CDR3nt: TGTGCCAGCAGCCAAGTGGGGTATGGCTACACCTTC
d_gene: .
j_gene: TRBJ1-2
v_gene: TRBV14
abundance: .

CDR3aa: CASSPEGLTDTQYF
CDR3nt: TGTGCCAGCAGCCCGGAGGGCCTGACAGATACGCAGTATTTT
d_gene: .
j_gene: TRBJ2-3
v_gene: TRBV7-9
abundance: .

CDR3aa: CASSWSRGREKLFF
CDR3nt: TGCGCCAGCAGCTGGTCCAGGGGCCGCGAAAAACTGTTTTTT
d_gene: .
j_gene: TRBJ1-4
v_gene: TRBV5-1
abundance: .

CDR3aa: CASSSGQGTYYEQYF
CDR3nt: TGTGCCAGCAGTTCGGGACAGGGGACTTACTACGAGCAGTACTTC
d_gene: TRBD1
j_gene: TRBJ2-7
v_gene: TRBV27
abundance: .

CDR3aa: CASSLGNYGYTF
CDR3nt: TGTGCCAGCAGCTTAGGGAACTATGGCTACACCTTC
d_gene: .
j_gene: TRBJ1-2
v_gene: TRBV7-9
abundance: .

CDR3aa: CASSGDRVGNTIYF
CDR3nt: TGTGCCAGCAGTGGGGACAGGGTCGGAAACACCATATATTTT
d_gene: TRBD1
j_gene: TRBJ1-3
v_gene: TRBV2
abundance: .